One sample yielded the 29 T cell receptor beta chains listed below, sequenced in a study of blood T cell repertoires in COVID-19. This table comes from immunoSEQ multiplex PCR, and its TCRdb copy is limited to in-frame clones, with some not included. The data hold a few hundred thousand clones, with 70% to 90% observed a single time. Sample: peripheral blood. These receptor sequences come from a young woman with active or convalescent COVID-19.

In its sample, this clone was seen once. The chain joins TRBV5-8 to TRBJ1-1; 11 nucleotides align to TRBD1. There are 16 residues in the CDR3. V was pared by 4 bases and J by 2 bases, with 7 bases of the junction left unmatched. From germline, CDR1 is SGHTS and CDR2 YDEGEE. The CDR3 region is CASSPGQGARNTEAFF. CDR3 bases: TGTGCCAGCAGCCCCGGACAGGGGGCGCGAAACACTGAAGCTTTCTTT.

The chain links TRBV28 to TRBJ1-4; 10 bases fit TRBD1. V shed 6 bases, J shed 7 bases, and the junction held 5 bases outside the gene matches. This CDR3 region has 14 residues. Germline V gene lookup returns CDR1 MDHEN and CDR2 SYDVKM. Written as DNA, the CDR3 is TGTGCCAGCAGCTCGACAGGGGGCATTGAAAAACTGTTTTTT. Its translation is CASSSTGGIEKLFF. Complete variable domain (other parts from reference TRBV28 and TRBJ1-4): DVKVTQSSRYLVKRTGEKVFLECVQDMDHENMFWYRQDPGLGLRLIYFSYDVKMKEKGDIPEGYSVSREKKERFSLILESASTNQTSMYLCASSSTGGIEKLFFGSGTQLSVL.

The J gene is TRBJ1-2, the V gene TRBV6-2 or TRBV6-3; D may be TRBD1 (5 bases). Between the trimmed V and J ends, which lost 0 bases and 8 bases, there was a span of 13 bases. CDR3 size: 14 residues. In germline, CDR1 is MNHEY, CDR2 SVGEGT. In nucleotides, the CDR3 is TGTGCCAGCAGTTACTCAGGGGCCCTCTTGGGCTACACCTTC. Protein sequence: CASSYSGALLGYTF.

The chain uses TRBV9 and TRBJ1-1, with TRBD1 matching over 11 bases. Looked up from germline, CDR1 is SGDLS and CDR2 is YYNGEE. This CDR3 region has 15 residues. With V trimmed by 3 bases and J by 3 bases, 4 bases remained unmatched. This chain's CDR3 is CASSGTGGMDTEAFF. DNA for the CDR3: TGTGCCAGCAGCGGGACAGGGGGCATGGACACTGAAGCTTTCTTT.

The CDR3 here is CSVRQGGWQAFF. CDR3 DNA sequence: TGCAGCGTTAGACAGGGAGGATGGCAAGCTTTCTTT. J is TRBJ1-1 and V is TRBV29-1; 7 bases match TRBD1. The CDR3 sequence is 12 residues long. The germline V gene has CDR1 SQVTM and CDR2 ANQGSEA. The V gene end was trimmed by 5 bases and the J gene end by 9 bases; junction bases not matched to a gene: 9.

The rearrangement joins TRBV2 to TRBJ1-4; D is undetermined. CDR3 length equals 12 residues. V lost 5 bases and J lost 14, with 15 bases in between. Germline values: CDR1 SNHLY, CDR2 FYNNEI. The CDR3 region has the DNA TGTGCCAGCAGTTATCAGGTGCCTTGGCTGTTTTTT. Encoded protein: CASSYQVPWLFF.

The genes are TRBV6-4 and TRBJ2-1, with D possibly TRBD1 on 6 matching bases. The CDR3 consists of 13 residues. Trimming left V 4 bases short and J 8 bases short, with 12 bases between. CDR1 is MRHNA and CDR2 is SNTAGT in the germline V gene. The CDR3 is CASSVEAGDEQFF. In DNA form, the CDR3 reads TGTGCCAGCAGTGTGGAGGCAGGGGATGAGCAGTTCTTC.

In nucleotides, the CDR3 is TGTGCCAGCAGCCAACTACCTATGCTATTAATGAACACTGAAGCTTTCTTT. Translated: CASSQLPMLLMNTEAFF. This chain connects TRBV6-2 or TRBV6-3 to TRBJ1-1; no definite D call. V lost 6 bases and J lost 0, with 20 bases in between. The CDR3 totals 17 residues. Per the germline V gene, CDR1 is MNHEY and CDR2 is SVGEGT.

This clone has only one observation. The CDR3 spells CASSSLASPGTQYF. CDR3 bases: TGTGCCAGCAGTTCCCTAGCGAGCCCCGGTACCCAGTACTTC. The rearrangement uses TRBV6-2 or TRBV6-3 and TRBJ2-5, with D possibly matching TRBD2 (6 bases). The CDR3 sequence is 14 residues long. Trimming took off 4 bases at V and 8 bases at J, with 17 bases between the two ends. Germline-derived CDR1 and CDR2 are MNHEY and SVGEGT.

CDR3 protein: CASSLGGITDTQYF. The CDR3 region has the DNA TGTGCCAGCAGCTTAGGCGGGATCACAGATACGCAGTATTTT. The chain joins TRBV7-6 to TRBJ2-3; D is possibly TRBD2 (6 bases). Deletions cut 1 base from V and 2 bases from J, with 7 bases between. Germline CDR1 reads SGHVS; CDR2 reads FNYEAQ. The length of the CDR3 is 14 residues.

V usage is TRBV28 and J usage is TRBJ1-2; tentative D call: TRBD1 (6 bases). V dropped 6 bases and J dropped 3 bases, with 8 bases sitting between them. Germline values: CDR1 MDHEN, CDR2 SYDVKM. The CDR3 is 12 residues long. In nucleotides, the CDR3 is TGTGCCAGCAGGGACAGCTACTATGGCTACACCTTC. Protein: CASRDSYYGYTF.

The chain combines TRBV5-4 with TRBJ1-4; D gene unclear. The CDR3 contains 14 residues. Deletions cut 0 bases from V and 4 bases from J, with 7 bases between. The V gene's germline CDR1 is SGHNT and CDR2 YYREEE (reference sequence). The CDR3 loop is CASSLGQVNEKLFF. CDR3 in DNA: TGTGCCAGCAGCTTGGGGCAGGTTAATGAAAAACTGTTTTTT.

This rearrangement joins TRBV6-2 or TRBV6-3 to TRBJ2-1; perhaps TRBD2 as D (5 bases). Germline lookup yields CDR1 MNHEY and CDR2 SVGEGT. Trimming left V 4 bases short and J 10 bases short, with 8 bases between. This CDR3 has 11 residues. The CDR3 region is CASSWTGEQFF. The CDR3 coding sequence is TGTGCCAGCAGTTGGACGGGGGAGCAGTTCTTC.

Details on this clone: Other DNA sequences within the sample encode an identical CDR3. V usage is TRBV18 and J usage is TRBJ1-5, with a possible D match to TRBD1 (5 bases). The CDR3 covers 14 residues. In germline, CDR1 is KGHSH, CDR2 LQKENI. Trimming took 5 bases from V and 3 from J, leaving 11 bases between them. The CDR3: CASSATGNNQPQHF. The CDR3 bases are TGTGCCAGCTCAGCTACAGGAAACAATCAGCCCCAGCATTTT.

CDR3 DNA: TGTGCCAGTAGTCCGGAACAGGGGGCAACTAATGAAAAACTGTTTTTT. Translation gives CASSPEQGATNEKLFF. J is TRBJ1-4 and V is TRBV19; TRBD1 matches at 8 bases. The V and J ends lost 5 bases and 0 bases, in that order; junction bases with no gene match: 5. Germline V lookup: CDR1 LNHDA, CDR2 SQIVND (reference sequence). The CDR3 consists of 16 residues.

This chain connects TRBV5-5 to TRBJ1-5; a possible D gene is TRBD1 (5 bases). With 4 bases removed from V and 0 bases from J, the gap between germline ends came to 11 bases. The V gene's germline CDR1 is SGHKS and CDR2 YYEKEE (reference sequence). The CDR3 runs to 15 residues. The CDR3 coding sequence is TGTGCCAGCAGCCCGGACAACCTTAGCAATCAGCCCCAGCATTTT. This codes for CASSPDNLSNQPQHF.

The rearrangement links TRBV5-4 to TRBJ1-3; TRBD1 agrees at 7 bases. Germline CDR1 reads SGHNT; CDR2 reads YYREEE (reference sequence). J gave up 2 bases and V 2 bases, and 1 base lay outside the gene matches. This CDR3 has 14 amino acids. The CDR3 region is CASSFTGAGNTIYF. CDR3 sequence (DNA): TGTGCCAGCAGCTTTACAGGGGCTGGAAACACCATATATTTT.

This chain uses TRBV4-2 with TRBJ2-2, with TRBD2 identical over 12 bases. V shed 1 base and J 0 bases; nucleotides not matched to a gene: 6. The germline V gene has CDR1 LGHNA and CDR2 YNFKEQ. CDR3 size: 19 residues. CDR3 sequence reads: CASSQALAGGSANTGELFF. The CDR3 region has the DNA TGTGCCAGCAGCCAAGCGCTAGCGGGGGGGTCCGCGAACACCGGGGAGCTGTTTTTT.

This chain uses TRBV9 with TRBJ2-3, with a possible D match to TRBD2 (7 bases). CDR3 length: 15 amino acids. Germline V lookup: CDR1 SGDLS, CDR2 YYNGEE. V lost 7 bases to trimming and J lost 4 bases, with 19 bases between them. The CDR3 loop reads CASAPDQGRADTQYF. The CDR3 nucleotides are TGTGCCAGCGCCCCAGATCAGGGGAGGGCAGATACGCAGTATTTT. Looking up the rest from reference TRBV9 and TRBJ2-3 gives the full variable domain: DSGVTQTPKHLITATGQRVTLRCSPRSGDLSVYWYQQSLDQGLQFLIQYYNGEERAKGNILERFSAQQFPDLHSELNLSSLELGDSALYFCASAPDQGRADTQYFGPGTRLTVL.

The chain is built from TRBV6-5 and TRBJ2-3, with D possibly matching TRBD2 (6 bases). There are 15 residues in the CDR3. Deletions cut 6 bases from V and 6 bases from J, with 19 bases between. The germline CDR1 and CDR2 sequences are MNHEY and SVGAGI. Here the CDR3 DNA reads TGTGCCAGCAGCGGGTGGGGCGGAGGGGCCGATACGCAGTATTTT. Translating it yields CASSGWGGGADTQYF.

The chain combines TRBV28 with TRBJ2-7; D remains unclear. Deletions cut 4 bases from V and 3 bases from J, with 7 bases between. There are 12 residues in the CDR3. The germline V gene has CDR1 MDHEN and CDR2 SYDVKM. The CDR3 here is CASSSLFYEQYF. CDR3 coding DNA: TGTGCCAGCAGTTCCCTCTTCTACGAGCAGTACTTC.

The chain joins TRBV7-2 to TRBJ2-1, with 12 bases identical to TRBD2. V dropped 1 base and J dropped 7; count of bases not matched to a gene: 8. The germline CDR1 and CDR2 sequences are SGHTA and FQGNSA. This CDR3 region has 17 residues. DNA of the CDR3: TGTGCCAGCAGCTTAGATGGTCTAGCGGGGGGGCAGAATGAGCAGTTCTTC. Translated, it gives CASSLDGLAGGQNEQFF. The entire variable domain, with the rest obtained from reference TRBV7-2 and TRBJ2-1, is as follows: GAGVSQSPSNKVTEKGKDVELRCDPISGHTALYWYRQSLGQGLEFLIYFQGNSAPDKSGLPSDRFSAERTGGSVSTLTIQRTQQEDSAVYLCASSLDGLAGGQNEQFFGPGTRLTVL.

The chain carries TRBV4-3 and TRBJ1-1; 9 bases are a match to TRBD1. With 2 bases clipped from V and 0 bases from J, the junction kept 7 bases outside the gene matches. This CDR3 has 17 amino acids. CDR1 LGHNA and CDR2 YSLEER come from the germline V gene. For the CDR3, the DNA is TGCGCCAGCAGCCAAAGAGACAGGGGGGTTATGAACACTGAAGCTTTCTTT. Residues: CASSQRDRGVMNTEAFF.

The V gene is TRBV11-2, the J gene TRBJ1-4, with D uncertain. This CDR3 contains 15 residues. CDR1 and CDR2 from the germline V gene are SGHAT and FQNNGV. Trimming took 3 bases from V and 3 from J, leaving 11 bases between them. CDR3 sequence reads: CASSFRGGSNEKLFF. CDR3 nucleotide sequence: TGTGCCAGCAGCTTTCGGGGTGGATCTAATGAAAAACTGTTTTTT.

The chain is built from TRBV7-3 and TRBJ2-2; 7 nucleotides match TRBD2. Germline-derived CDR1 and CDR2 are SGHTA and FQGTGA. V dropped 0 bases and J dropped 4; count of bases not matched to a gene: 5. CDR3 length: 16 residues. Written as DNA, the CDR3 is TGTGCCAGCAGCTTAACCGGCGGGGGAAGCACCGGGGAGCTGTTTTTT. It specifies CASSLTGGGSTGELFF.

This clone was counted a single time. The chain couples TRBV27 to TRBJ1-5; tentatively, D is TRBD1 (5 bases). The ends were cut back, 5 bases at V and 9 bases at J, with 17 bases in the middle. Looked up from germline, CDR1 is MNHEY and CDR2 is SMNVEV (reference sequence). The CDR3 spans 14 residues. The CDR3 region is CASSIKPGLGPQHF. The CDR3 DNA sequence: TGTGCCAGCAGTATCAAGCCAGGGTTAGGGCCCCAGCATTTT.

The rearrangement uses TRBV6-6 and TRBJ2-2; maybe TRBD2 (5 bases). Germline CDR1 MNHNY, CDR2 SVGAGI (reference sequence). This CDR3 is 15 amino acids long. V was clipped by 2 bases and J by 2 bases, with 9 bases between them. The CDR3 coding sequence is TGTGCCAGCAGTTACCGGGATCTTAACACCGGGGAGCTGTTTTTT. Encoded protein: CASSYRDLNTGELFF.

The chain recombines TRBV29-1 with TRBJ1-1; possible D gene TRBD1, 6 bases. The CDR3 has 13 residues. Per the germline V gene, CDR1 is SQVTM and CDR2 is ANQGSEA. Between the trimmed V and J ends, which lost 6 bases and 3 bases, there was a span of 14 bases. The CDR3 DNA sequence: TGCAGCGTATCCGACTACAGGGACACTGAAGCTTTCTTT. Translated: CSVSDYRDTEAFF.

The chain uses TRBV6-5 and TRBJ1-4, with TRBD1 as a possible D gene (5 bases). V was pared by 4 bases and J by 5 bases, with 14 bases between. This CDR3 has 15 residues. Germline V lookup: CDR1 MNHEY, CDR2 SVGAGI. The CDR3 DNA sequence: TGTGCCAGCAGTTCCTTGACAGTTATGAATGAAAAACTGTTTTTT. This codes for CASSSLTVMNEKLFF.